The 30 T cell receptor beta chains given below trace back to one sample, sequenced in a study of cytomegalovirus exposure and HLA in healthy donors. The PCR made use of 60 Vbeta and 13 Jbeta primers. TCRdb's copy holds only in-frame clones and misses some; the assay was immunoSEQ multiplex PCR. The sample lists hundreds of thousands of clones, around 90% occurring once. The sequencing input was PBMCs. The receptor source for this set is a woman between 18 and 30 years old in good health and CMV-seronegative.

The chain links TRBV5-6 to TRBJ1-1; TRBD1 might be the D (5 bases). CDR3 length: 13 residues. Germline CDR1 and CDR2: SGHDT and YYEEEE. With 4 bases removed from V and 3 bases from J, the gap between germline ends came to 10 bases. The CDR3 DNA reads as TGTGCCAGCAGCCTCATCAGGGACACTGAAGCTTTCTTT. Its protein product is CASSLIRDTEAFF.

The CDR3 sequence: CASSEGGPGQLKMNTEAFF. The CDR3 nucleotides read TGTGCCAGCAGCGAGGGGGGTCCGGGACAGCTAAAAATGAACACTGAAGCTTTCTTT. The chain couples TRBV9 to TRBJ1-1, with 7 bases lining up with TRBD1. The CDR3 is made up of 19 amino acids. The ends lost 3 bases at V and 0 bases at J; junction bases unmatched: 17. The germline gives CDR1 SGDLS, CDR2 YYNGEE.

This chain joins TRBV5-5 and TRBJ2-1, with 12 bases fitting TRBD2. The CDR3 is made up of 15 amino acids. The J segment lost 8 bases and the V segment lost 3 bases, leaving 6 bases of the junction unmatched. Germline V gives CDR1 SGHKS, CDR2 YYEKEE (reference sequence). DNA of the CDR3: TGTGCCAGCAGCTCTTGGACTAGCGGGGTCCATGAGCAGTTCTTC. It yields the protein CASSSWTSGVHEQFF.

The J gene is TRBJ1-1, the V gene TRBV13; the D is unclear. CDR3 length equals 13 residues. With 5 bases removed from V and 1 base from J, the gap between germline ends came to 8 bases. Germline CDR1 and CDR2: PRHDT and FYEKMQ (reference sequence). This CDR3 is CASSLLRNTEAFF. The CDR3 DNA follows: TGTGCCAGCAGCCTCCTCCGGAACACTGAAGCTTTCTTT.

Comments on this clone: Additional DNA sequences in this sample encode the identical CDR3. This chain links TRBV27 with TRBJ1-6, with D unresolved. Trimming left V 3 bases short and J 3 bases short, with 9 bases between. This CDR3 spans 15 amino acids. Germline assignment: CDR1 MNHEY and CDR2 SMNVEV (reference sequence). CDR3 region: CASSFTRGYNSPLHF. CDR3 nucleotides: TGTGCCAGCAGTTTTACACGAGGCTATAATTCACCCCTCCACTTT.

The chain links TRBV6-1 to TRBJ2-6; a weak D match, TRBD1 (5 bases). CDR1 MNHNS and CDR2 SASEGT come from the germline V gene. V was trimmed by 3 bases and J by 0 bases, leaving 9 bases between them. The CDR3 sequence is 16 residues long. CDR3 DNA: TGTGCCAGCAGTGAGACAGACAGCTCTGGGGCCAACGTCCTGACTTTC. Its protein is CASSETDSSGANVLTF.

This rearrangement joins TRBV7-3 to TRBJ2-3, with TRBD2 identical over 7 bases. This CDR3 has 14 residues. The germline V gene has CDR1 SGHTA and CDR2 FQGTGA. V gave up 3 bases and J gave up 4 bases; unmatched junction bases: 4. CDR3 sequence (DNA): TGTGCCAGCAGCTTGGGCGGGGGTTCAGATACGCAGTATTTT. This translates into CASSLGGGSDTQYF.

The chain is built from TRBV10-3 and TRBJ2-2; a weak D match, TRBD2 (6 bases). Trimming stripped 4 bases from V and 7 bases from J, with 16 bases between. The germline V gene encodes CDR1 ENHRY and CDR2 SYGVKD. The CDR3 runs to 15 residues. Written as DNA, the CDR3 is TGTGCCATCAGTGTTGGCCGGGGAGGAAGCGGGGAGCTGTTTTTT. It translates to CAISVGRGGSGELFF.

The rearrangement uses TRBV2 and TRBJ2-3, with a tentative D call TRBD1 (5 bases). V lost 4 bases and J 0 bases, leaving 8 bases between the germline ends. Germline loops: CDR1 SNHLY, CDR2 FYNNEI. The CDR3 runs 14 residues. CDR3 DNA: TGTGCCAGCAGTGTTCAGGGTAGCACAGATACGCAGTATTTT. This sequence encodes CASSVQGSTDTQYF. Supplemented by reference TRBV2 and TRBJ2-3, the full variable domain reads EPEVTQTPSHQVTQMGQEVILRCVPISNHLYFYWYRQILGQKVEFLVSFYNNEISEKSEIFDDQFSVERPDGSNFTLKIRSTKLEDSAMYFCASSVQGSTDTQYFGPGTRLTVL.

This chain connects TRBV5-4 to TRBJ1-2; D is ambiguous. Trimming took off 1 base at V and 0 bases at J, with 10 bases between the two ends. The germline CDR1 and CDR2 sequences are SGHNT and YYREEE (reference sequence). The CDR3 sequence is 15 residues long. CDR3 in DNA: TGTGCCAGCAGCTTGCTCGGGGTGTCTAACTATGGCTACACCTTC. It encodes CASSLLGVSNYGYTF.

The chain recombines TRBV12-2 with TRBJ1-4. TRBV12-2 is a documented pseudogene. This CDR3 has 15 amino acids. The CDR3, as DNA: TGTGCATGTTGCGGGCTGAGAGACGGGGGTGAAAAACTGTTTTTT. As protein: CACCGLRDGGEKLFF.

The genes are TRBV10-3 and TRBJ1-5; D is unresolved. Trimming shortened V by 4 bases and J by 1 base, and 8 bases separated the two germline ends. Germline V gene sequence: CDR1 ENHRY, CDR2 SYGVKD. The CDR3 runs to 14 residues. This CDR3 is CAISVASSNQPQHF. CDR3 sequence (DNA): TGTGCCATCAGTGTGGCCTCGAGCAATCAGCCCCAGCATTTT.

This sequence joins TRBV27 and TRBJ2-3, with 11 bases that match TRBD2. This CDR3 contains 16 residues. The germline CDR1 and CDR2 sequences are MNHEY and SMNVEV (reference sequence). V lost 3 bases and J lost 5; bases outside the gene matches: 7. The CDR3 DNA reads TGTGCCAGCAGTTTGTTAATAGCGGGGGGGCAAGATACGCAGTATTTT. This encodes CASSLLIAGGQDTQYF.

This chain connects TRBV27 to TRBJ1-1, with 7 nucleotides matching TRBD1. Trimming cost V 5 bases and J 11 bases; bases outside gene matches: 14. Germline-derived CDR1 and CDR2 are MNHEY and SMNVEV (reference sequence). The CDR3 length is 14 residues. This CDR3 reads CASSPRQGPAPAFF. In DNA, the CDR3 is TGTGCCAGCAGTCCAAGACAGGGTCCGGCGCCCGCTTTCTTT.

The V gene is TRBV30, the J gene TRBJ2-5, with 11 positions matching TRBD1. The CDR3 is 18 residues long. V shed 1 base and J 3 bases; nucleotides not matched to a gene: 13. Germline V gene data show CDR1 as GTSNPN and CDR2 as SVGIG (reference sequence). The CDR3 DNA reads as TGTGCCTGGAGTGCCCAAGCCCCAGGACAGGGGGCAAAAGAGACCCAGTACTTC. Protein: CAWSAQAPGQGAKETQYF.

This chain uses TRBV5-1 with TRBJ1-4, with D tentatively TRBD1 (6 bases). V was pared by 3 bases and J by 0 bases, with 9 bases between. This CDR3 is 15 amino acids long. Looked up from germline, CDR1 is SGHRS and CDR2 is YFSETQ. CDR3 sequence: CASSYRDTTNEKLFF. CDR3 DNA sequence: TGCGCCAGCAGCTACCGGGACACAACTAATGAAAAACTGTTTTTT.

The gene calls are TRBV7-3 and TRBJ2-1; D is perhaps TRBD2 (5 bases). CDR1 and CDR2 from the germline V gene are SGHTA and FQGTGA. Between the trimmed V and J ends, which lost 2 bases and 5 bases, there was a span of 7 bases. The CDR3 length is 13 residues. In DNA form, the CDR3 reads TGTGCCAGCAGCTTAGCGGGCGACAATGAGCAGTTCTTC. Its translation: CASSLAGDNEQFF. The full variable domain, with the rest looked up from reference TRBV7-3 and TRBJ2-1, is GAGVSQTPSNKVTEKGKYVELRCDPISGHTALYWYRQSLGQGPEFLIYFQGTGAADDSGLPNDRFFAVRPEGSVSTLKIQRTERGDSAVYLCASSLAGDNEQFFGPGTRLTVL.

V is TRBV4-2 and J is TRBJ2-2, with 10 nucleotides matching TRBD2. Germline CDR1 and CDR2: LGHNA and YNFKEQ. This CDR3 comprises 19 residues. The junction had 13 bases not matched to a gene; V was cut back by 3 bases and J by 3 bases. The CDR3 here is CASSHPKRPAGGDTGELFF. In DNA, the CDR3 is TGTGCCAGCAGCCACCCCAAGCGACCAGCGGGGGGGGACACCGGGGAGCTGTTTTTT.

The rearrangement links TRBV9 to TRBJ2-2; TRBD1 agrees at 10 bases. Germline V gene sequence: CDR1 SGDLS, CDR2 YYNGEE. With 1 base clipped from V and 5 bases from J, the junction kept 2 bases outside the gene matches. CDR3 length equals 15 residues. This CDR3 is CASSVWTGGTGELFF. CDR3 in DNA: TGTGCCAGCAGCGTATGGACAGGGGGGACCGGGGAGCTGTTTTTT.

This clone showed up just once. This chain connects TRBV4-1 to TRBJ2-7; 7 bases line up with TRBD1. Germline CDR1 reads MGHRA; CDR2 reads YSYEKL. The CDR3 totals 17 residues. Trimming at V came to 0 bases and at J to 5 bases, leaving 13 bases not matched to a gene. In nucleotides, the CDR3 is TGCGCCAGCAGCCAAGAATACAGGACAGGCGGTCTTCACGAGCAGTACTTC. Residues: CASSQEYRTGGLHEQYF.

This chain connects TRBV27 to TRBJ1-4, with D maybe TRBD1 (5 bases). Germline assignment: CDR1 MNHEY and CDR2 SMNVEV (reference sequence). CDR3 length: 17 amino acids. The V and J ends lost 2 bases and 11 bases respectively, with 24 bases between them. CDR3 DNA: TGTGCCAGCAGTTTAAGGCTAACGGGACTCTCATCGAAGAAACTGTTTTTT. It is translated as CASSLRLTGLSSKKLFF.

The sample holds one count of this clone. The chain couples TRBV6-1 to TRBJ2-5; 7 positions agree with TRBD1. The V segment lost 6 bases and the J segment 4 bases; nucleotides outside the gene matches: 11. CDR3 size: 15 residues. CDR1 is MNHNS, CDR2 SASEGT, per germline. The DNA of the CDR3 is TGTGCCAGCAGATTCGCCACAGGGGAAGGAGAGACCCAGTACTTC. Protein sequence: CASRFATGEGETQYF.

Only one count was recorded for this clone. The rearrangement links TRBV27 to TRBJ2-7; 12 nucleotides match TRBD2. The V and J ends lost 6 bases and 4 bases, in that order; junction bases with no gene match: 1. The CDR3 totals 13 residues. The germline gives CDR1 MNHEY, CDR2 SMNVEV (reference sequence). This chain's CDR3 is CASSLAGGYEQYF. CDR3 nucleotides: TGTGCCAGCAGCCTAGCGGGGGGGTACGAGCAGTACTTC.

The rearrangement links TRBV27 to TRBJ2-1; perhaps TRBD2 as D (7 bases). With 3 bases removed from V and 0 bases from J, the gap between germline ends came to 18 bases. CDR3 length: 18 amino acids. CDR1 is MNHEY, CDR2 SMNVEV, per germline (reference sequence). The CDR3 DNA reads as TGTGCCAGCAGTTTCGTATGGGGGGGGGCTAGCTCCTACAATGAGCAGTTCTTC. Translated, it gives CASSFVWGGASSYNEQFF.

This clone was seen only once. For the CDR3, the DNA is TGTGCCAGCAGCCAAGACAGGCAGTCCAATCAGCCCCAGCATTTT. It specifies CASSQDRQSNQPQHF. The chain has TRBV4-2 and TRBJ1-5, with D unresolved. Germline CDR1 LGHNA, CDR2 YNFKEQ. Trimming stripped 0 bases from V and 3 bases from J, with 9 bases between. CDR3 length: 15 residues.

The rearrangement links TRBV6-5 to TRBJ1-1; no firm D call. Per germline, CDR1 MNHEY and CDR2 SVGAGI. Trimming removed 3 bases at V and 1 base at J, with 12 bases between. The CDR3 length is 15 residues. The CDR3 loop is CASSYQSFRNTEAFF. As DNA, the CDR3 is TGTGCCAGCAGTTATCAAAGCTTCCGGAACACTGAAGCTTTCTTT.

The rearrangement uses TRBV5-6 and TRBJ2-7; TRBD1 matches 8 bases. This CDR3 comprises 14 residues. Losses at the gene ends were 1 base for V and 6 bases for J; bases not matched to a gene: 6. Germline CDR1 is SGHDT and CDR2 is YYEEEE. The CDR3 loop is CASSLKGTGGEQYF. CDR3 DNA sequence: TGTGCCAGCAGCTTGAAAGGGACAGGAGGCGAGCAGTACTTC. The full variable domain, completed using reference TRBV5-6 and TRBJ2-7, is DAGVTQSPTHLIKTRGQQVTLRCSPKSGHDTVSWYQQALGQGPQFIFQYYEEEERQRGNFPDRFSGHQFPNYSSELNVNALLLGDSALYLCASSLKGTGGEQYFGPGTRLTVT.

Note on this clone: One end of the junction does not line up with germline, which may come from a read error. V and J are TRBV11-2 and TRBJ2-7; 8 nucleotides match TRBD2. Germline V gene lookup returns CDR1 SGHAT and CDR2 FQNNGV. The CDR3 consists of 12 residues. The CDR3 sequence: CASSLSTAGGTF. CDR3 nucleotide sequence: TGTGCCAGCAGCCTCTCTACGGCGGGGGGAACATTC.

The J gene is TRBJ2-1, the V gene TRBV15; D might be TRBD2 (5 bases). CDR3 size: 14 residues. V lost 5 bases and J 8 bases, leaving 16 bases between the germline ends. Germline V gene sequence: CDR1 LNHNV, CDR2 YYDKDF (reference sequence). The CDR3 spells CATSSPDFADEQFF. CDR3 nucleotide sequence: TGTGCCACCAGCTCTCCGGACTTTGCCGATGAGCAGTTCTTC.

The rearrangement uses TRBV6-5 and TRBJ1-1; D call uncertain. The CDR3 loop spans 15 amino acids. V lost 6 bases and J 1 base, leaving 15 bases between the germline ends. From germline, CDR1 is MNHEY and CDR2 SVGAGI. Written as DNA, the CDR3 is TGTGCCAGCAGATCCCTCCGGGTGAGGAACACTGAAGCTTTCTTT. This sequence encodes CASRSLRVRNTEAFF.